This TCR beta chain originates from a study of OX40 agonist ivuxolimab in advanced cancers. Whole-study results and caveats: By week 6 at 0.1 to 3.0 mg/kg, blood CD4+ and CD8+ T cells had expanded clonally.

There are 14 residues in the CDR3. V shed 0 bases and J shed 4 bases, with 9 bases lying between them. Germline CDR1 is MNHEY and CDR2 is SVGAGI. A word on this clone: What it recognizes is unknown.

The table came from immunoSEQ multiplex PCR; TCRdb's copy has only in-frame clones and leaves some out. The table lists roughly 53,000 clones, roughly 90% of them singletons. The sampling schedule covered blood at baseline, cycle 4 day 1, and cycle 7 day 1. The chain joins TRBV6-5 to TRBJ1-1, with D possibly being TRBD1 (5 bases). The sequence came from an adult with an advanced solid tumor such as melanoma, head and neck, liver or kidney cancer. The sequenced sample was CD4+ or CD8+ T cells sorted from blood, obtained in a trial of the OX40 agonist ivuxolimab. The CDR3 nucleotides read TGTGCCAGCAGTTACTCATGGGGCCGCACTGAAGCTTTCTTT. This encodes CASSYSWGRTEAFF.